This passage covers 15 T cell receptor beta chains from one sample sequenced in a study of shared clonotypes between healthy human individuals. Profiled with immunoSEQ multiplex PCR; TCRdb holds only in-frame clones, not every one. The sample contains 600,000 to 750,000 clones, roughly 72% of which appear only once. Material: memory CD4+ T cells sorted from blood. The subset is: CD45RA-negative fraction. These receptors came from a woman aged 25 to 39 in good health.

The genes are TRBV29-1 and TRBJ2-3; D is tentatively TRBD1 or TRBD2 (6 bases each). The germline gives CDR1 SQVTM, CDR2 ANQGSEA. Trimming stripped 7 bases from V and 4 bases from J, with 21 bases between. The CDR3 is 15 amino acids. CDR3 loop: CSEGTPGANADTQYF. CDR3 DNA sequence: TGCAGCGAGGGGACTCCGGGGGCCAACGCAGATACGCAGTATTTT.

CDR3 DNA: TGCAGTGCTTCAAAGGGCACCGAAGCTTTCTTT. Protein sequence: CSASKGTEAFF. The gene calls are TRBV20-1 and TRBJ1-1, with D unresolved. Looked up from germline, CDR1 is DFQATT and CDR2 is SNEGSKA (reference sequence). The CDR3 is 11 amino acids. Trimming took off 5 bases at V and 8 bases at J, with 12 bases between the two ends.

This clone has at least ten counts. The gene calls are TRBV28 and TRBJ2-7; 10 bases agree with TRBD2. CDR3 size: 15 residues. Trimming removed 3 bases from V and 5 bases from J; junction bases left unmatched: 7. The germline gives CDR1 MDHEN, CDR2 SYDVKM. The CDR3 sequence: CASSFYLAGVDEQYF. CDR3 coding DNA: TGTGCCAGCAGTTTTTACCTAGCGGGAGTCGACGAGCAGTACTTC. The variable domain in full, completed from reference TRBV28 and TRBJ2-7, reads DVKVTQSSRYLVKRTGEKVFLECVQDMDHENMFWYRQDPGLGLRLIYFSYDVKMKEKGDIPEGYSVSREKKERFSLILESASTNQTSMYLCASSFYLAGVDEQYFGPGTRLTVT.

The V call is TRBV2, the J call TRBJ2-7; 15 bases align to TRBD2. The CDR3 covers 18 residues. With V trimmed by 4 bases and J by 0 bases, 7 bases remained unmatched. Germline CDR1 and CDR2: SNHLY and FYNNEI. The CDR3 nucleotides read TGTGCCAGCAGTGCCTGGACTAGCGGGAGGGTCGGCTCCTACGAGCAGTACTTC. Residues: CASSAWTSGRVGSYEQYF. Filled out from reference TRBV2 and TRBJ2-7, the complete variable domain reads EPEVTQTPSHQVTQMGQEVILRCVPISNHLYFYWYRQILGQKVEFLVSFYNNEISEKSEIFDDQFSVERPDGSNFTLKIRSTKLEDSAMYFCASSAWTSGRVGSYEQYFGPGTRLTVT.

This rearrangement joins TRBV10-2 to TRBJ2-3, with TRBD2 matching over 15 bases. After removal of 2 bases from V and 3 bases from J, the junction contained 6 bases not matched to a gene. CDR3 length: 18 amino acids. Germline V gene data show CDR1 as WSHSY and CDR2 as SAAADI. In DNA form, the CDR3 reads TGCGCCAGCAGTGAGACGGGACTAGCGGGAGGAGGGACAGATACGCAGTATTTT. It codes for CASSETGLAGGGTDTQYF.

J is TRBJ2-1 and V is TRBV10-1, with 7 bases matching TRBD1. The germline V gene has CDR1 WNHNN and CDR2 SYGVQD (reference sequence). Trimming at V came to 6 bases and at J to 9 bases, leaving 11 bases not matched to a gene. The CDR3 totals 14 residues. The CDR3 sequence is CASRGADRDSEQFF. The CDR3 DNA follows: TGCGCCAGCAGGGGAGCTGACAGGGACAGTGAGCAGTTCTTC.

This chain uses TRBV5-5 with TRBJ1-2; TRBD1 might be the D (6 bases). CDR1 and CDR2 (germline): SGHKS, YYEKEE (reference sequence). Trimming took 1 base from V and 8 from J, leaving 21 bases between them. The CDR3 is 16 residues long. The CDR3 region has the DNA TGTGCCAGCAGCTTGACCGAAGGGACACCGAGGGAAGGCTACACCTTC. This sequence encodes CASSLTEGTPREGYTF.

On this clone: The sample has other DNA sequences that encode this CDR3 too. This chain joins TRBV5-1 and TRBJ2-1; the D call may be TRBD1 or TRBD2 (5 bases each). The CDR3 consists of 15 residues. V lost 0 bases and J lost 3, with 10 bases in between. The germline V gene has CDR1 SGHRS and CDR2 YFSETQ. The CDR3 spells CASSLDSGLYNEQFF. For the CDR3, the DNA is TGCGCCAGCAGCTTGGATTCGGGGCTCTACAATGAGCAGTTCTTC.

This clone was seen ten or more times. The CDR3 DNA reads TGTGCCAGCAGCTTAGTAGGCCCCCGGGATGAGCAGTTCTTC. Amino acid sequence: CASSLVGPRDEQFF. The V and J genes are TRBV13 and TRBJ2-1; no clear D. This CDR3 region has 14 residues. V lost 1 base and J 8 bases, leaving 12 bases between the germline ends. Germline V gives CDR1 PRHDT, CDR2 FYEKMQ (reference sequence).

The gene calls are TRBV6-6 and TRBJ1-6; the D gene is possibly TRBD1 (6 bases). The CDR3 totals 16 residues. V lost 6 bases, J lost 5 bases, and 17 bases lay in between. Germline V gene lookup returns CDR1 MNHNY and CDR2 SVGAGI (reference sequence). This CDR3 reads CASSLTQGRNNSPLHF. The CDR3 nucleotides are TGTGCCAGCAGCCTAACGCAGGGGCGAAATAATTCACCCCTCCACTTT.

The genes are TRBV7-9 and TRBJ2-1, with TRBD2 matching over 11 bases. The CDR3 is 15 residues long. Looked up from germline, CDR1 is SEHNR and CDR2 is FQNEAQ (reference sequence). The trim removed 5 bases at V and 12 bases at J, leaving 12 bases unmatched. The CDR3 DNA reads as TGTGCCAGCAGCCCCGGACTAGCGGGTAATTACGTGCAGTTCTTC. Residues: CASSPGLAGNYVQFF.

V is TRBV11-3 and J is TRBJ2-3; TRBD2 might be the D (6 bases). The germline V and J ends were trimmed by 1 base and 2 bases, with 10 bases remaining between them. Per germline, CDR1 SGHNT and CDR2 YENEEA. The CDR3 length is 15 residues. The CDR3 DNA sequence: TGTGCCAGCAGCTTAGGCGGGGCAGACACAGATACGCAGTATTTT. Translation: CASSLGGADTDTQYF. The full variable domain, in which reference TRBV11-3 and TRBJ2-3 provide the parts outside the CDR3, is EAGVVQSPRYKIIEKKQPVAFWCNPISGHNTLYWYLQNLGQGPELLIRYENEEAVDDSQLPKDRFSAERLKGVDSTLKIQPAELGDSAVYLCASSLGGADTDTQYFGPGTRLTVL.

This rearrangement joins TRBV29-1 to TRBJ1-1; D uncertain. The V and J ends lost 7 bases and 1 base respectively, with 7 bases between them. The CDR3 sequence is 11 residues long. CDR1 and CDR2 (germline): SQVTM, ANQGSEA. This CDR3 reads CSADQNTEAFF. The CDR3 DNA sequence: TGCAGCGCTGACCAGAACACTGAAGCTTTCTTT.

To note about this clone: A much bigger clone sits one base away, suggesting this may be a read error. This sequence joins TRBV28 and TRBJ1-2, with 7 bases lining up with TRBD1. V shed 6 bases, J shed 5 bases, and the junction held 3 bases outside the gene matches. Per the germline V gene, CDR1 is MDHEN and CDR2 is SYDVKM. The CDR3 extends over 12 amino acids. The CDR3, as DNA: TGTGCCAGCAGACAGGGGAGGTATGGCTACACCTTC. It encodes CASRQGRYGYTF.

This chain connects TRBV7-2 to TRBJ2-3, with 11 bases fitting TRBD2. This CDR3 has 15 residues. Looked up from germline, CDR1 is SGHTA and CDR2 is FQGNSA. Trimming took 6 bases from V and 4 from J; bases not matched to a gene: 6. The CDR3 region has the DNA TGTGCCAGCAGTGATAGCGGGAGGGCCCCAGATACGCAGTATTTT. Its protein is CASSDSGRAPDTQYF.